Listed here is a single T cell receptor beta chain. The data belong to a study of blood T cell repertoires in COVID-19. Measured with immunoSEQ multiplex PCR; TCRdb has only the in-frame clones, and not every one. Among tens of thousands of clones, roughly 80% were seen once, and the ten largest hold around an eighth. V was trimmed by 5 bases and J by 5 bases, leaving 12 bases between them. The CDR3 has 13 amino acids. The J gene is TRBJ1-2, the V gene TRBV12-3 or TRBV12-4, with D maybe TRBD1 (5 bases). The source is a human donor in a cohort sampled during active COVID-19. Sequencing used peripheral blood. The CDR3 sequence: CASSQQGSYGYTF. CDR3 in DNA: TGTGCCAGCAGTCAGCAGGGTTCTTATGGCTACACCTTC.